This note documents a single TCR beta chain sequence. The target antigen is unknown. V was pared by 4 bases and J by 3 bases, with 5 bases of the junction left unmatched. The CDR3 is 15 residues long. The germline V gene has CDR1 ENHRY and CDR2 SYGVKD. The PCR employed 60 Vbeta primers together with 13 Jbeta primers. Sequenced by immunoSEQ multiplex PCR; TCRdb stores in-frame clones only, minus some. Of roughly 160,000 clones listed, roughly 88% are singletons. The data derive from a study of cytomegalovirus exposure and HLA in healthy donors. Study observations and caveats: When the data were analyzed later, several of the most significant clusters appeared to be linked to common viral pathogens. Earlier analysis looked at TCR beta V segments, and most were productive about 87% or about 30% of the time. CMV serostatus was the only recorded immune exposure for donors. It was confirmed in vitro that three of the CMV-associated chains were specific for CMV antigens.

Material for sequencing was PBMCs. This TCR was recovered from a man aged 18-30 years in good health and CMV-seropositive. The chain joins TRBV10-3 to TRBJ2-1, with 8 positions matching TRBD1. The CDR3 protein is CAISAGQEIYNEQFF. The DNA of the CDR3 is TGTGCCATCAGTGCGGGACAGGAAATCTACAATGAGCAGTTCTTC.